This T cell receptor beta chain was found in a study of blood T cell repertoires in COVID-19. Study background: Italy, Spain and the United States were the sources of the convalescent and acute COVID-19 samples. In each case, the material was cDNA or gDNA derived from T cells, B-cell-depleted T cells, or PBMCs.

Per the authors' pipeline: Counts of nucleated cells, estimated from reference gene primer amplification, were obtained. Clones were read by immunoSEQ multiplex PCR, and TCRdb kept only the in-frame ones, dropping some. From that table come the V and J calls and clone size; the DNA was used to work out D and trimming. The sample includes about 170,000 clones, 70% to 90% of them seen just once. V gave up 3 bases and J gave up 1 base; unmatched junction bases: 11. Germline-derived CDR1 and CDR2 are LGHDT and YNNKEL (reference sequence). The CDR3 spans 19 residues. Source material: peripheral blood. The TCR was taken from a man in his fifties or sixties who had recovered from COVID-19. The rearrangement uses TRBV3-1 (or the pseudogene TRBV3-2) and TRBJ1-5; 11 bases fit TRBD1. The CDR3 here is CASSHPRTGGIVSNQPQHF. The CDR3 DNA reads TGTGCCAGCAGCCACCCCAGGACAGGGGGCATCGTGAGCAATCAGCCCCAGCATTTT.